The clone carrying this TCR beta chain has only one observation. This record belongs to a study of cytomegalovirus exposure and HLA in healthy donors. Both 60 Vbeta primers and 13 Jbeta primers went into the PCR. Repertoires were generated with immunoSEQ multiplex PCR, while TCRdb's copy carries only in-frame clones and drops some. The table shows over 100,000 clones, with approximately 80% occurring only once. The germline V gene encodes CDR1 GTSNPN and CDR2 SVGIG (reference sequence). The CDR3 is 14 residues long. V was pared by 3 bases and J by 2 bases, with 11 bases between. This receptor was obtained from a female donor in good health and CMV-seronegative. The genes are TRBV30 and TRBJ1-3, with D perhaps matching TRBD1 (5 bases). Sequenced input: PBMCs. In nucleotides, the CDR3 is TGTGCCTGGAGCGGGACTTCAGCTGGAAACACCATATATTTT. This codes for CAWSGTSAGNTIYF.